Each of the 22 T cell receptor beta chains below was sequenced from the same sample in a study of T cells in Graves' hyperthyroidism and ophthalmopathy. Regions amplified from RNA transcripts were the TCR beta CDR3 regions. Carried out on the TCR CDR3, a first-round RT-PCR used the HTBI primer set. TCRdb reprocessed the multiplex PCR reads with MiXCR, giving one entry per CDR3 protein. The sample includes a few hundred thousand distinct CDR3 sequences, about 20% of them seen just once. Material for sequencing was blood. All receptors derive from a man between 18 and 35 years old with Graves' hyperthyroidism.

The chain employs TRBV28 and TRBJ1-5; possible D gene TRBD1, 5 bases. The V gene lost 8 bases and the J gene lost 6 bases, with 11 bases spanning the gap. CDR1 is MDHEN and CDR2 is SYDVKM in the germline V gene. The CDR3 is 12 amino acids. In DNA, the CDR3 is TGTGCCAGCTTTGAGAGGGGTCAGCCCCAGCATTTT. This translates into CASFERGQPQHF.

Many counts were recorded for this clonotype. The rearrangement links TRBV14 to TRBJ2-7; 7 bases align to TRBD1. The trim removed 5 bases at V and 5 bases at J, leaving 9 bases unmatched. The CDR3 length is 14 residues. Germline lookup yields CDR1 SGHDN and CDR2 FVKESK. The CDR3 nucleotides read TGTGCCAGCAGCACCCGACAGGGCGTCGACGAGCAGTACTTC. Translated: CASSTRQGVDEQYF.

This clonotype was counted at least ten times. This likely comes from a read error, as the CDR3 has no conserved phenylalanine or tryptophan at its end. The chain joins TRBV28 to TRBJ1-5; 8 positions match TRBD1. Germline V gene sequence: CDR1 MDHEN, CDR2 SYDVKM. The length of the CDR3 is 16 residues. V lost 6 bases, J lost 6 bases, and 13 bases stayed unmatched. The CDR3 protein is CASSPHTGGTGQPQHL. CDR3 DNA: TGTGCCAGCAGCCCACATACAGGGGGAACGGGTCAGCCCCAGCATCTT.

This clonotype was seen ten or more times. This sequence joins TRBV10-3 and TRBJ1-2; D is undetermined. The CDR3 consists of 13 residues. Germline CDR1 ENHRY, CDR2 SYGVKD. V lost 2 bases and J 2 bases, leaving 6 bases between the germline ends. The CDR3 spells CAISERENYGYTF. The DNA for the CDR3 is TGTGCCATCAGTGAGCGGGAAAACTATGGCTACACCTTC.

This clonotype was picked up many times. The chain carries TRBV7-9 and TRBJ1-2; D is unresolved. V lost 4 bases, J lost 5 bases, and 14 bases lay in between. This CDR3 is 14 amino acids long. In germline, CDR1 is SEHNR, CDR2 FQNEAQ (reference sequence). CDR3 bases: TGTGCCAGCAGCTCCGCTGGGAAGTCTTATGGCTACACCTTC. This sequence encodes CASSSAGKSYGYTF.

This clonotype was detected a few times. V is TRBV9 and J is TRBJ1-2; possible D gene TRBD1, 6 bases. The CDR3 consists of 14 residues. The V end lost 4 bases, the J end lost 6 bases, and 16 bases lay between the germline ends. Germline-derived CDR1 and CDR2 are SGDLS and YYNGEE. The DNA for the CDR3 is TGTGCCAGCAGCTCCCCAGGGGATGTACATGGCTACACCTTC. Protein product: CASSSPGDVHGYTF.

The CDR3 DNA sequence: TGTGCCAGCAGTTATGTTTCCCCAATACAAGAAGCTTTCTTT. It yields the protein CASSYVSPIQEAFF. This chain joins TRBV6-2 or TRBV6-3 and TRBJ1-1; no reliable D call. The germline V gene has CDR1 MNHEY and CDR2 SVGEGT. V was clipped by 3 bases and J by 8 bases, with 16 bases between them. This CDR3 is 14 amino acids long.

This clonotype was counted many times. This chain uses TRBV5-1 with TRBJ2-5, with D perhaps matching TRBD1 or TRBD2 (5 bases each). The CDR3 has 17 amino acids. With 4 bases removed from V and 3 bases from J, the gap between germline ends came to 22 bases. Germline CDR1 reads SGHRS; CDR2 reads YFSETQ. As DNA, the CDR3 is TGCGCCAGCAGCCGGGGCCACCCCAGCAGGGCCAAAGAGACCCAGTACTTC. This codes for CASSRGHPSRAKETQYF.

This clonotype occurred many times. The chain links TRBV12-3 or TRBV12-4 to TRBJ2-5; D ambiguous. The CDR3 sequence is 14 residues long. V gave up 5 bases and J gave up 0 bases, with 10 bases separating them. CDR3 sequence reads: CASSNRTYQETQYF. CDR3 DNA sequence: TGTGCCAGCAGTAACCGGACCTACCAAGAGACCCAGTACTTC.

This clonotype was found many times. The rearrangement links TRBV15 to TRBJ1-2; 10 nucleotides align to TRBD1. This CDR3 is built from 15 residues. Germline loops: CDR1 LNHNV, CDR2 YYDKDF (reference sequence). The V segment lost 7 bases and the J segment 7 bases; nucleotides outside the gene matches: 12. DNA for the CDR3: TGTGCCACCAAACGGGAACCAGGACAGGGGGGTGGCTACACCTTC. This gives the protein CATKREPGQGGGYTF.

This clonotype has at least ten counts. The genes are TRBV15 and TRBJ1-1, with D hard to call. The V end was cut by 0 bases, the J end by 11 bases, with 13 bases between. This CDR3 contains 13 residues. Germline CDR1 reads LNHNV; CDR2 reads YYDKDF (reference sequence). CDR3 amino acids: CATSREGKRNAFF. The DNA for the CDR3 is TGTGCCACCAGCAGAGAGGGGAAAAGGAATGCTTTCTTT.

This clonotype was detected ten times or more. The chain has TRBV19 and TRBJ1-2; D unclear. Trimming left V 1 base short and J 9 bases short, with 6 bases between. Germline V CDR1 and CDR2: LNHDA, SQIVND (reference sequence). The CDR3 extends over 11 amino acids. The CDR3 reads CASSIGLSYTF. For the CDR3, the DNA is TGTGCCAGTAGTATAGGACTAAGCTACACCTTC.

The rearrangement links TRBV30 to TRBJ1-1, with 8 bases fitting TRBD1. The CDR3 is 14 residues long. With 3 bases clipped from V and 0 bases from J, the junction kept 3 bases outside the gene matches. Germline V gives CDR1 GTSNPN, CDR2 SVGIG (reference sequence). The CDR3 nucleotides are TGTGCCTGGAGCCGGACAGGGTTGAACACTGAAGCTTTCTTT. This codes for CAWSRTGLNTEAFF.

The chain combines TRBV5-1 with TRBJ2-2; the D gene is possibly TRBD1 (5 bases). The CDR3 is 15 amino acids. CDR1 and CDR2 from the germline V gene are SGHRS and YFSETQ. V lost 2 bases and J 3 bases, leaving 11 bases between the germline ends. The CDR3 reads CASSFGRADTGELFF. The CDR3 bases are TGCGCCAGCAGCTTTGGCAGGGCGGACACCGGGGAGCTGTTTTTT.

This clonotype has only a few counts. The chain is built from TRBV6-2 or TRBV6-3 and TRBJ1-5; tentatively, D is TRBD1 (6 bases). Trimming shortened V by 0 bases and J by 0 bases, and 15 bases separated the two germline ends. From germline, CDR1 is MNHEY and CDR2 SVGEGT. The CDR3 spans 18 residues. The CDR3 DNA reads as TGTGCCAGCAGTTACTCGGCCCCAGGGGATTATAGCAATCAGCCCCAGCATTTT. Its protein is CASSYSAPGDYSNQPQHF.

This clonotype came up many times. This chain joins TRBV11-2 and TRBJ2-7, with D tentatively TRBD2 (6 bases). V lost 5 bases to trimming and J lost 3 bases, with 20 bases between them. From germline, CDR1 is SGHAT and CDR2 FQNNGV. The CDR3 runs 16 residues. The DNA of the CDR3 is TGTGCCAGCAGCGTTATGAGTGGGAGGTCCAGCTACGAGCAGTACTTC. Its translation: CASSVMSGRSSYEQYF.

The CDR3 nucleotides are TGTGCCAGCGGTCCCGGGGCCTATACTACCCAGTACTTC. Amino acids: CASGPGAYTTQYF. The V call is TRBV2, the J call TRBJ2-5; D may match TRBD1 or TRBD2 (5 bases each). V lost 8 bases and J lost 8, with 18 bases in between. The CDR3 is 13 amino acids. Germline CDR1 SNHLY, CDR2 FYNNEI.

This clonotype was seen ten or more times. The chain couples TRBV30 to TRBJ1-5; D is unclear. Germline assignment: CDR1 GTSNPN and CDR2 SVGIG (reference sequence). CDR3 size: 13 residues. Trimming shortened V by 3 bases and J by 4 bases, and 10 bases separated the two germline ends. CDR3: CAWSPLGNQPQHF. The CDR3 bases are TGTGCCTGGAGCCCTCTGGGGAATCAGCCCCAGCATTTT.

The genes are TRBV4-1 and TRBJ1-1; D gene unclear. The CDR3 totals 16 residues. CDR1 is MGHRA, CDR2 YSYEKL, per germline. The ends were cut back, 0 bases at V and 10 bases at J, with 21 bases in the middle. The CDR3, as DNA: TGCGCCAGCAGCCAAGAGCCCTGGACGGCCGAAGTTGGAGCTTTCTTT. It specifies CASSQEPWTAEVGAFF.

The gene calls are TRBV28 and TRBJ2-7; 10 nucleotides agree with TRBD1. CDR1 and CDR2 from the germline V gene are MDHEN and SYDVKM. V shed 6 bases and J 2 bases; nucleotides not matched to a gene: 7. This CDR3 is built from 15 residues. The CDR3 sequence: CASRLDRGQTYEQYF. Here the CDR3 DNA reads TGTGCCAGCAGGTTAGACAGGGGGCAAACCTACGAGCAGTACTTC.

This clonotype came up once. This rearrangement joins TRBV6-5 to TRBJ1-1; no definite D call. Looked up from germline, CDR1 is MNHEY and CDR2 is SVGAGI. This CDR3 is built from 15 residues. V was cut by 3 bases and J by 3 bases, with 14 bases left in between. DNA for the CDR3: TGTGCCAGCAGTTATAACCCACCCGTCTACACTGAAGCTTTCTTT. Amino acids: CASSYNPPVYTEAFF.

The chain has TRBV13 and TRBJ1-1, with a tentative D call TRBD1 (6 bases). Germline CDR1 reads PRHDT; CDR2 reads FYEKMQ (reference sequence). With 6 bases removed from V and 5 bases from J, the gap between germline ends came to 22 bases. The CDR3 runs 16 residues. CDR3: CASRLGGTGRETEAFF. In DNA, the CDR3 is TGTGCCAGCAGATTGGGGGGAACAGGGCGAGAGACTGAAGCTTTCTTT.